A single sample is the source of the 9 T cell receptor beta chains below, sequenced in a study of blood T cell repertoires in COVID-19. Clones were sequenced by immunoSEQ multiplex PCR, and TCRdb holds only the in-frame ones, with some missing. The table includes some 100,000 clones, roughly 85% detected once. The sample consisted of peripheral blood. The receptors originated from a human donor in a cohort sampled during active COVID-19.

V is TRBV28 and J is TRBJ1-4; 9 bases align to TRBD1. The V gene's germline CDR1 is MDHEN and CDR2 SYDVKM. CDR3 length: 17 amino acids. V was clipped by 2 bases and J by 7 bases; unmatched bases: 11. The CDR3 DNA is TGTGCCAGCAGTTTACCCCTACAGGGGGCTTTCGGTGAAAAACTGTTTTTT. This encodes CASSLPLQGAFGEKLFF.

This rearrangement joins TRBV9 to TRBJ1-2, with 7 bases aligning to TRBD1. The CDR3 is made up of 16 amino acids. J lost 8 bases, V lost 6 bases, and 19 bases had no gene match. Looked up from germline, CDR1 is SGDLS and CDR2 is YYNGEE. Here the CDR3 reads CASTRGAANPSEGYTF. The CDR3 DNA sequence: TGTGCCAGCACCAGGGGGGCAGCGAACCCTTCTGAAGGCTACACCTTC.

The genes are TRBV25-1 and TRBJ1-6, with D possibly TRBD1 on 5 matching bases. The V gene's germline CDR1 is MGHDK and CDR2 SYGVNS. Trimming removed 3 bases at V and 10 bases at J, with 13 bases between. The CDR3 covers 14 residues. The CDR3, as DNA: TGTGCCAGCAGTGACCGACAGTTTGGATCACCCCTCCACTTT. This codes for CASSDRQFGSPLHF.

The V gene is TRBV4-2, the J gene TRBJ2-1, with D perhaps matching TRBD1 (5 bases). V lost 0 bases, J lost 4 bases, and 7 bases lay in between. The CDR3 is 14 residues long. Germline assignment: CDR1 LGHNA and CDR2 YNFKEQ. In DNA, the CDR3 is TGTGCCAGCAGCCAAGAGGGGCCGTACAATGAGCAGTTCTTC. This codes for CASSQEGPYNEQFF.

For the CDR3, the DNA is TGTGCTAGTGGTTTACAGTCAGGCACTGAAGCTTTCTTT. Translation: CASGLQSGTEAFF. The J gene is TRBJ1-1, the V gene TRBV12-5; the D is unclear. Between the trimmed V and J ends, which lost 3 bases and 4 bases, there was a span of 9 bases. From germline, CDR1 is LGHNT and CDR2 FRNRAP. The CDR3 extends over 13 amino acids. The variable domain in full, with the rest retrieved from reference TRBV12-5 and TRBJ1-1, is DARVTQTPRHKVTEMGQEVTMRCQPILGHNTVFWYRQTMMQGLELLAYFRNRAPLDDSGMPKDRFSAEMPDATLATLKIQPSEPRDSAVYFCASGLQSGTEAFFGQGTRLTVV.

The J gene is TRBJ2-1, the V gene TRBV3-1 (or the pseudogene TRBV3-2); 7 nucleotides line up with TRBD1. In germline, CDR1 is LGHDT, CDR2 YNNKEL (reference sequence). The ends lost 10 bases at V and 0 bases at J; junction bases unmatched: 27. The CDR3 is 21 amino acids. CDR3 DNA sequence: TGTGCCAACAAGCAAGGTGACGAGGGGCTTGTAAGGGACAGCTCCTACAATGAGCAGTTCTTC. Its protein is CANKQGDEGLVRDSSYNEQFF.

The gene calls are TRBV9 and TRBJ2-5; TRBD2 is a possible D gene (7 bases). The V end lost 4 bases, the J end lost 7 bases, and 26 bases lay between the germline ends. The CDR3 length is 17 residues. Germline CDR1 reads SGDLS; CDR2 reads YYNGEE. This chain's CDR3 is CASSPPGGRGRSGTQYF. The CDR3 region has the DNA TGTGCCAGCAGCCCCCCGGGGGGCAGGGGCCGATCAGGGACCCAGTACTTC. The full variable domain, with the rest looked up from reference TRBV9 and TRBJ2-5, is DSGVTQTPKHLITATGQRVTLRCSPRSGDLSVYWYQQSLDQGLQFLIQYYNGEERAKGNILERFSAQQFPDLHSELNLSSLELGDSALYFCASSPPGGRGRSGTQYFGPGTRLLVL.

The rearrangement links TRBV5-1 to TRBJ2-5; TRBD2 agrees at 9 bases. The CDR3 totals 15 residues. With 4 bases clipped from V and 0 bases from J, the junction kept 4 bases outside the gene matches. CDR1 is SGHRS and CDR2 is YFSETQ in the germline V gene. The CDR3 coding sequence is TGCGCCAGCAGCCCCCGCGGGGGGGACCAAGAGACCCAGTACTTC. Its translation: CASSPRGGDQETQYF.

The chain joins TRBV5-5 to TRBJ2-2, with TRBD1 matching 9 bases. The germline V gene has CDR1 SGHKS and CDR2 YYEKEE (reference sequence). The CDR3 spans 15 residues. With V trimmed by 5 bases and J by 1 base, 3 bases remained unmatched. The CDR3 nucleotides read TGTGCCAGCAGAAGGGACAGGGAGAACACCGGGGAGCTGTTTTTT. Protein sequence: CASRRDRENTGELFF.